Listed below are T cell receptor beta chains from one sample, sequenced in a study of Graves' ophthalmopathy and Graves' hyperthyroidism. TCRdb reanalysed the multiplex PCR reads using MiXCR and keeps one entry per CDR3 protein. The sample carries over a million distinct CDR3 sequences, about 38% recorded once. The sample consisted of peripheral blood or thyroid tissue (not recorded which). The receptors here all came from an adult man with Graves' hyperthyroidism. Each CDR3 is given with its conserved first and last residue. The D gene is left open where the match is weak. A row's size may be missing; if present it is once, few, many or a size class.

clone_size,v_call,cdr3_length,d_call,j_call,cdr3_nt,cdr3_aa
NA,TRBV15,16,TRBD2,TRBJ2-5,TGTGCCACCAGCAGCTCCCAAGCGGGGGGCCAAGAGACCCAGTACTTC,CATSSSQAGGQETQYF
NA,TRBV20-1,17,NA,TRBJ2-6,TGCAGTGCTAGAGATATCGGGGAGCGCTCTGGGGCCAACGTCCTGACTTTC,CSARDIGERSGANVLTF
NA,TRBV7-2,17,NA,TRBJ2-6,TGTGCCAGCAGCTTGGTAAGGGGAGCCTCTGGGGCCAACGTCCTGACTTTC,CASSLVRGASGANVLTF
many,TRBV4-3,15,TRBD1,TRBJ2-7,TGCGCCAGCAGCCAAGACGGACAGGTAGATCGCGAGCAGTACTTC,CASSQDGQVDREQYF
many,TRBV7-2,14,TRBD2,TRBJ2-7,TGTGCCAGCAGCTTAGGTCTCGGGACTAGAGCACAGTACTTC,CASSLGLGTRAQYF
few,TRBV24-1,16,NA,TRBJ2-5,TGTGCCACCAGTGATGAGGACAGAACAGCGGTCAAGACCCAGTACTTC,CATSDEDRTAVKTQYF
few,TRBV7-9,18,TRBD1,TRBJ2-5,TGCGCCAGCAGCCCTCACAACCACTTCGGGACAGAAGAAGAGACCCAGTACTTC,CASSPHNHFGTEEETQYF
NA,TRBV29-1,12,NA,TRBJ2-5,TGCAGCCCCAGGGGATCCGGAGAGACCCAGTACTTC,CSPRGSGETQYF
NA,TRBV19,15,NA,TRBJ1-5,TGTGCCAGTAGTGTCACAGGGACTAGCAATCAGCCCCAGCATTTT,CASSVTGTSNQPQHF
many,TRBV20-1,13,NA,TRBJ1-3,TGCAGTGCTAGCACCGGGGAGGGAAACACCATATATTTT,CSASTGEGNTIYF
NA,TRBV2,11,NA,TRBJ2-2,TGTGCCAATAGCGAGTCCGGGGAGCTGTTTTTT,CANSESGELFF
NA,TRBV5-1,12,NA,TRBJ2-7,TGCGCCAGCAGTCGACCGAAAGCGGAGCAGTACTTC,CASSRPKAEQYF
NA,TRBV15,19,NA,TRBJ1-2,TGTGCCACCAGCAGTTTCGGGGGGGTTGAGCGCCGGGACAACGCCGACTACACCTTC,CATSSFGGVERRDNADYTF
many,TRBV12-3/TRBV12-4,16,TRBD1,TRBJ1-5,TGTGCCAGCAGTTCCCTTTGGACAGGGGGTTATCAGCCCCAGCATTTT,CASSSLWTGGYQPQHF
NA,TRBV7-8,16,TRBD2,TRBJ2-5,TGTGCCAGCAGCCCACTGGCGGGAGGGCCCCACGAGACCCAGTACTTC,CASSPLAGGPHETQYF
NA,TRBV29-1,15,TRBD1,TRBJ1-1,TGCAGCGTTTCGACAGGGGTAAGTTGGAGCACTGAAGCTTTCTTT,CSVSTGVSWSTEAFF
NA,TRBV7-9,15,TRBD1,TRBJ2-7,TGTGCCAGCAGCTGGGACAGGGAGATCTCCTACGAGCAGTACTTC,CASSWDREISYEQYF
many,TRBV7-2,14,NA,TRBJ1-5,TGTGCCAGCAGCCCCCGTTACGTAAATGAGCCCCAGCATTTT,CASSPRYVNEPQHF
NA,TRBV7-8,14,NA,TRBJ1-4,TGTGCCAGCAGCTTTAGTCCCCAGAATGAAAAACTGTTTTTT,CASSFSPQNEKLFF
NA,TRBV7-9,16,NA,TRBJ2-7,TGTGCCAGCAGCCACCTTGGGCGGGATCCGTCCTACGAGCAGTACTTC,CASSHLGRDPSYEQYF
NA,TRBV6-5,15,TRBD1,TRBJ2-7,TGTGCCACCCAGGACAGGGACGTAATGAGCTACGAGCAGTACTTC,CATQDRDVMSYEQYF
few,TRBV5-1,15,NA,TRBJ2-7,TGCGCCAGCAGCTTGAGTGGGGGATTGAGGTACGAGCAGTACTTC,CASSLSGGLRYEQYF
many,TRBV29-1,11,NA,TRBJ1-2,TGCAGCGTTGAACTGGGGGATGGCTACACCTTC,CSVELGDGYTF
many,TRBV12-3/TRBV12-4,13,NA,TRBJ1-6,TGTGCCAGCAGTTTAGTTCGGGATTCACCCCTCCACTTT,CASSLVRDSPLHF
NA,TRBV10-2,16,TRBD2,TRBJ2-7,TGCGCCAGCAGCCTGACTAGCGGGAGGGCCCCCTACGAGCAGTACTTC,CASSLTSGRAPYEQYF
many,TRBV29-1,15,NA,TRBJ1-4,TGCAGCGCTGTGTCAGAAATGGGAACTAATGAAAAACTGTTTTTT,CSAVSEMGTNEKLFF
few,TRBV6-6,14,TRBD1,TRBJ1-1,TGTGCCAGCAGTGGGCAGGACAGGGGGACTGAAGCTTTCTTT,CASSGQDRGTEAFF
NA,TRBV29-1,14,TRBD1,TRBJ2-7,TGCAGCGTGGCTGACGACAGGGGACCCTACGAGCAGTACTTC,CSVADDRGPYEQYF
many,TRBV7-2,11,NA,TRBJ1-2,TGTGCCGCTTCGGACAGAAAAGGCTACACCTTC,CAASDRKGYTF
many,TRBV2,14,TRBD2,TRBJ2-5,TGTGCCAGCAGCCCGGGGACTAGCGGGGGCCCCACCTACTTC,CASSPGTSGGPTYF
NA,TRBV25-1,13,NA,TRBJ1-4,TGTGCCAGCGTGGCAGGGACTAATGAAAAACTGTTTTTT,CASVAGTNEKLFF